A single sample is the source of the 17 T cell receptor beta chains below, sequenced in a study of T cells in Graves' hyperthyroidism and ophthalmopathy. RNA transcripts served as the template for amplifying TCR beta CDR3 regions. Carried out on the TCR CDR3, a first-round RT-PCR used the HTBI primer set. MiXCR, run by TCRdb on the multiplex PCR reads, gives a single entry per CDR3 protein. The table shows around 250,000 distinct CDR3 sequences, with approximately 25% occurring only once. Sequenced input: blood. The receptors shown here come from a woman aged 35 to 49 with Graves' ophthalmopathy.

This clonotype occurred many times. The CDR3 loop is CAWRTRDFPGELFF. DNA of the CDR3: TGTGCCTGGAGGACCCGGGACTTCCCCGGGGAGCTGTTTTTT. The V gene is TRBV30, the J gene TRBJ2-2; D is possibly TRBD2 (6 bases). The germline V gene encodes CDR1 GTSNPN and CDR2 SVGIG (reference sequence). The CDR3 runs to 14 residues. The ends were cut back, 3 bases at V and 6 bases at J, with 14 bases in the middle. Using reference TRBV30 and TRBJ2-2 for the parts outside the CDR3, the full variable domain is SQTIHQWPATLVQPVGSPLSLECTVEGTSNPNLYWYRQAAGRGLQLLFYSVGIGQISSEVPQNLSASRPQDRQFILSSKKLLLSDSGFYLCAWRTRDFPGELFFGEGSRLTVL.

The chain links TRBV6-2 or TRBV6-3 to TRBJ2-1; D not certain. Germline CDR1 is MNHEY and CDR2 is SVGEGT. The CDR3 loop spans 19 amino acids. Trimming stripped 7 bases from V and 10 bases from J, with 35 bases between. The CDR3 region has the DNA TGTGCCAGCACCACACCCCTCGTCCGGCTTGCTGTGAGGCTAGGGGAGCAGTTCTTC. This translates into CASTTPLVRLAVRLGEQFF.

This chain uses TRBV3-1 with TRBJ2-7; a weak D match, TRBD1 (5 bases). Trimming took off 1 base at V and 5 bases at J, with 12 bases between the two ends. The CDR3 totals 14 residues. Germline lookup yields CDR1 LGHDT and CDR2 YNNKEL (reference sequence). CDR3 loop: CASSQAQGGNEQYF. CDR3 DNA: TGTGCCAGCAGCCAAGCGCAGGGTGGGAACGAGCAGTACTTC.

This clonotype showed up many times. A much larger clone sits a single nucleotide away, making a read error possible. The chain uses TRBV28 and TRBJ1-3, with D tentatively TRBD1 (5 bases). The CDR3 contains 15 residues. The germline V gene encodes CDR1 MDHEN and CDR2 SYDVKM. The DNA for the CDR3 is TGTGCCAGCACAAGGGGCCAGGTATCTGGAAGCACCATATATTTT. It yields the protein CASTRGQVSGSTIYF.

This clonotype was seen many times. V gene TRBV9 combines with J gene TRBJ2-7; D call uncertain. V was pared by 0 bases and J by 3 bases, with 13 bases between. The CDR3 sequence is 15 residues long. Germline V CDR1 and CDR2: SGDLS, YYNGEE. CDR3 sequence reads: CASSVGTGPHYEQYF. The CDR3 bases are TGTGCCAGCAGCGTAGGGACGGGCCCACACTACGAGCAGTACTTC. Supplemented by reference TRBV9 and TRBJ2-7, the full variable domain reads DSGVTQTPKHLITATGQRVTLRCSPRSGDLSVYWYQQSLDQGLQFLIQYYNGEERAKGNILERFSAQQFPDLHSELNLSSLELGDSALYFCASSVGTGPHYEQYFGPGTRLTVT.

This clonotype was seen repeatedly, ten times or more. The gene calls are TRBV9 and TRBJ2-7, with 8 bases aligning to TRBD2. CDR1 and CDR2 (germline): SGDLS, YYNGEE. The CDR3 has 13 amino acids. Trimming took 3 bases from V and 5 from J; bases not matched to a gene: 4. CDR3 sequence (DNA): TGTGCCAGCAGCGCCGGGACTAGGGACGAGCAGTACTTC. Translating it yields CASSAGTRDEQYF.

The CDR3 here is CASRTGTAHRVQKETQYF. DNA for the CDR3: TGTGCCAGCAGAACCGGGACAGCGCACCGAGTTCAGAAAGAGACCCAGTACTTC. The chain has TRBV11-2 and TRBJ2-5; 7 bases fit TRBD1. From germline, CDR1 is SGHAT and CDR2 FQNNGV. The CDR3 totals 18 residues. J lost 3 bases, V lost 6 bases, and 19 bases had no gene match.

The V and J genes are TRBV7-3 and TRBJ2-2; D not resolved. This CDR3 contains 13 residues. V was shortened by 3 bases and J by 4 bases, with 6 bases between the two germline ends. The germline CDR1 and CDR2 sequences are SGHTA and FQGTGA. The CDR3 nucleotides are TGTGCCAGCAGCTTCACCCCCACCGGGGAGCTGTTTTTT. As protein: CASSFTPTGELFF.

This clonotype was counted at least ten times. The genes are TRBV7-2 and TRBJ2-2; the D gene is possibly TRBD2 (5 bases). V was trimmed by 0 bases and J by 6 bases, leaving 17 bases between them. The CDR3 covers 17 residues. Germline CDR1 SGHTA, CDR2 FQGNSA. CDR3 coding DNA: TGTGCCAGCAGCTTAGCGGTTAGCGTTGGTAAAGCCGGGGAGCTGTTTTTT. Protein: CASSLAVSVGKAGELFF.

This clonotype was observed many times. The chain uses TRBV7-3 and TRBJ1-2; D is ambiguous. Germline CDR1 reads SGHTA; CDR2 reads FQGTGA. V dropped 2 bases and J dropped 4 bases, with 17 bases sitting between them. The CDR3 consists of 16 residues. In DNA, the CDR3 is TGTGCCAGCAGCTTATTCGGCGGGGATGTCGGCTATGGCTACACCTTC. It is translated as CASSLFGGDVGYGYTF.

With respect to this clonotype: This could be a read error, since a much larger clone is one nucleotide away. The rearrangement joins TRBV6-2 or TRBV6-3 to TRBJ2-5, with 9 bases matching TRBD1. With 6 bases clipped from V and 4 bases from J, the junction kept 3 bases outside the gene matches. Germline loops: CDR1 MNHEY, CDR2 SVGEGT. The CDR3 covers 13 residues. CDR3 amino acids: CASSPDRGETQYF. The CDR3 nucleotides read TGTGCCAGCAGCCCGGACAGGGGAGAGACCCAGTACTTC.

This clonotype was counted at least ten times. The chain carries TRBV9 and TRBJ1-2; maybe TRBD1 (5 bases). Per germline, CDR1 SGDLS and CDR2 YYNGEE. V lost 3 bases to trimming and J lost 4 bases, with 10 bases between them. This CDR3 comprises 13 residues. The CDR3: CASSARGSYGYTF. The CDR3 DNA is TGTGCCAGCAGCGCGAGGGGAAGCTATGGCTACACCTTC. Full variable domain (missing parts from reference TRBV9 and TRBJ1-2): DSGVTQTPKHLITATGQRVTLRCSPRSGDLSVYWYQQSLDQGLQFLIQYYNGEERAKGNILERFSAQQFPDLHSELNLSSLELGDSALYFCASSARGSYGYTFGSGTRLTVV.

This clonotype has a count of ten or more. The V call is TRBV27, the J call TRBJ2-7, with a tentative D call TRBD2 (5 bases). Germline CDR1 is MNHEY and CDR2 is SMNVEV (reference sequence). Trimming pared 4 bases from V and 0 bases from J, leaving 7 bases between. This CDR3 is 13 amino acids long. The DNA for the CDR3 is TGTGCCAGCAGTTCCCGGGACTCCTACGAGCAGTACTTC. The encoded protein is CASSSRDSYEQYF.

The chain recombines TRBV12-3 or TRBV12-4 with TRBJ2-1; D possibly corresponds to TRBD2 (6 bases). The ends were cut back, 7 bases at V and 10 bases at J, with 17 bases in the middle. The length of the CDR3 is 13 residues. This chain's CDR3 is CASTQIKGREQFF. DNA for the CDR3: TGTGCCAGCACTCAAATAAAGGGGAGGGAGCAGTTCTTC.

This chain joins TRBV5-6 and TRBJ1-2, with unresolved D. The CDR3 is 15 amino acids. The ends were cut back, 1 base at V and 0 bases at J, with 10 bases in the middle. Germline values: CDR1 SGHDT, CDR2 YYEEEE. CDR3 protein: CASSLLSGANYGYTF. CDR3 nucleotides: TGTGCCAGCAGCTTGTTGTCAGGTGCTAACTATGGCTACACCTTC.

This clonotype was recorded many times. V gene TRBV5-1 combines with J gene TRBJ1-1; D possibly corresponds to TRBD1 (5 bases). The CDR3 is 14 residues long. The V gene lost 3 bases and the J gene lost 1 base, with 10 bases spanning the gap. The germline CDR1 and CDR2 sequences are SGHRS and YFSETQ. Here the CDR3 reads CASSWDGENTEAFF. CDR3 in DNA: TGCGCCAGCAGCTGGGACGGAGAGAACACTGAAGCTTTCTTT. The whole variable domain, filled in from reference TRBV5-1 and TRBJ1-1, reads KAGVTQTPRYLIKTRGQQVTLSCSPISGHRSVSWYQQTPGQGLQFLFEYFSETQRNKGNFPGRFSGRQFSNSRSEMNVSTLELGDSALYLCASSWDGENTEAFFGQGTRLTVV.

The chain uses TRBV7-2 and TRBJ2-7; the match to TRBD1 covers 7 bases. From germline, CDR1 is SGHTA and CDR2 FQGNSA. V shed 0 bases and J 6 bases; nucleotides not matched to a gene: 5. This CDR3 comprises 14 residues. The CDR3 reads CASSLAGQSPEQYF. CDR3 nucleotide sequence: TGTGCCAGCAGCTTAGCGGGACAGAGTCCCGAGCAGTACTTC.